One and the same sample provided the 28 T cell receptor beta chains below, sequenced in a study of T cell repertoires in cytomegalovirus infection. TCRdb re-called the reads with MiXCR, one entry per CDR3 protein. The sample shows approximately 910,000 distinct CDR3 sequences, roughly 31% of them seen only once. These receptors have no identified antigens. The material sequenced was cultured CD8+ T cells from PBMCs, taken from culture after CMV antigen stimulation. Source of these receptors: a human donor in good health (CMV status not recorded). Some clones in this sample may be carry-over from other donors' samples.

This clonotype was counted between two and nine times. The V and J genes are TRBV27 and TRBJ2-3, with D perhaps TRBD1 (5 bases). The V and J ends lost 3 bases and 4 bases respectively, with 11 bases between them. Germline assignment: CDR1 MNHEY and CDR2 SMNVEV (reference sequence). CDR3 length: 14 residues. The CDR3 protein is CASSFSQGPDTQYF. CDR3 nucleotides: TGTGCCAGCAGTTTTAGTCAGGGCCCAGATACGCAGTATTTT.

A few counts support this clonotype. V and J are TRBV15 and TRBJ2-5; TRBD1 matches 10 bases. CDR1 LNHNV and CDR2 YYDKDF come from the germline V gene (reference sequence). V shed 0 bases, J shed 5 bases, and the junction held 15 bases outside the gene matches. The CDR3 is 19 amino acids. The CDR3 spells CATSRDQPGTGVLQETQYF. As DNA, the CDR3 is TGTGCCACCAGCAGAGACCAACCTGGGACAGGGGTCCTGCAGGAGACCCAGTACTTC.

This clonotype was seen more than once but under ten times. The chain is built from TRBV4-1 and TRBJ1-1; D is unresolved. V shed 4 bases and J shed 0 bases, with 12 bases lying between them. The germline V gene encodes CDR1 MGHRA and CDR2 YSYEKL. The CDR3 covers 15 residues. The CDR3: CASSPSGIMNTEAFF. The DNA of the CDR3 is TGCGCCAGCAGCCCGTCGGGGATAATGAACACTGAAGCTTTCTTT.

The chain employs TRBV28 and TRBJ2-5, with D possibly matching TRBD1 (7 bases). Per the germline V gene, CDR1 is MDHEN and CDR2 is SYDVKM. Trimming took 5 bases from V and 4 from J, leaving 14 bases between them. This CDR3 contains 14 residues. CDR3 sequence reads: CASSRETGRETQYF. For the CDR3, the DNA is TGTGCCAGCAGTCGGGAGACAGGGAGAGAGACCCAGTACTTC.

This clonotype was detected only a few times. The V call is TRBV10-3, the J call TRBJ2-2, with 7 bases matching TRBD1. This CDR3 comprises 15 residues. CDR1 is ENHRY and CDR2 is SYGVKD in the germline V gene. Trimming at V came to 2 bases and at J to 3 bases, leaving 3 bases not matched to a gene. Here the CDR3 DNA reads TGTGCCATCAGTGAGCGAGGGGGCTACACCGGGGAGCTGTTTTTT. It encodes CAISERGGYTGELFF.

The chain links TRBV28 to TRBJ2-1; the match to TRBD2 covers 9 bases. CDR1 is MDHEN, CDR2 SYDVKM, per germline. J was trimmed by 7 bases and V by 3 bases; bases with no gene match: 10. The CDR3 contains 16 residues. The CDR3 region is CASSFSSAGGTNEQFF. CDR3 nucleotides: TGTGCCAGCAGTTTCTCGTCAGCGGGGGGTACAAATGAGCAGTTCTTC.

This clonotype came up many times. The V gene is TRBV12-3 or TRBV12-4, the J gene TRBJ1-4; tentatively, D is TRBD1 (5 bases). The CDR3 spans 14 residues. V lost 6 bases to trimming and J lost 6 bases, with 14 bases between them. In DNA, the CDR3 is TGTGCCAGCAGATATGGACATGAACATGAAAAACTGTTTTTT. Its protein is CASRYGHEHEKLFF.

This clonotype has a handful of counts. This CDR3 reads CASSPPPYSGANVLTF. In DNA form, the CDR3 reads TGTGCCAGCAGCCCACCACCTTACTCTGGGGCCAACGTCCTGACTTTC. J is TRBJ2-6 and V is TRBV5-5; D is uncertain. The CDR3 is made up of 16 amino acids. Trimming took off 4 bases at V and 0 bases at J, with 11 bases between the two ends. Germline V lookup: CDR1 SGHKS, CDR2 YYEKEE (reference sequence).

The V and J genes are TRBV19 and TRBJ1-4; D gene unclear. The CDR3 covers 17 residues. The V gene lost 5 bases and the J gene lost 1 base, with 17 bases spanning the gap. Germline V gives CDR1 LNHDA, CDR2 SQIVND (reference sequence). The CDR3 region has the DNA TGTGCCAGTAGTGAGAGGGAAGATCATGGAACTAATGAAAAACTGTTTTTT. Protein sequence: CASSEREDHGTNEKLFF.

This chain joins TRBV27 and TRBJ1-2; no reliable D call. The CDR3 covers 17 residues. Germline CDR1 and CDR2: MNHEY and SMNVEV (reference sequence). Deletions cut 7 bases from V and 4 bases from J, with 25 bases between. The CDR3 region has the DNA TGTGCCAGCACCCCGGCTTCAAGGCTCCACGGCGGCTATGGCTACACCTTC. It codes for CASTPASRLHGGYGYTF.

This clonotype was seen a handful of times. The chain is built from TRBV5-5 and TRBJ2-7, with unresolved D. Trimming removed 0 bases from V and 3 bases from J, with 10 bases in between. There are 14 residues in the CDR3. Germline V gene lookup returns CDR1 SGHKS and CDR2 YYEKEE (reference sequence). The CDR3 nucleotides are TGTGCCAGCAGCTTGGTGGTGTCCTACTACGAGCAGTACTTC. Its translation: CASSLVVSYYEQYF.

This clonotype was observed at least ten times. V usage is TRBV12-3 or TRBV12-4 and J usage is TRBJ2-5; D gene ambiguous. V gave up 1 base and J gave up 1 base, with 7 bases separating them. The CDR3 totals 14 residues. CDR3 nucleotides: TGTGCCAGCAGTTTAGGGGCGTTCCAAGAGACCCAGTACTTC. Amino acid sequence: CASSLGAFQETQYF.

This clonotype was observed a few times. This sequence joins TRBV11-2 and TRBJ1-1, with D possibly TRBD1 on 6 matching bases. V lost 4 bases, J lost 4 bases, and 13 bases lay in between. From germline, CDR1 is SGHAT and CDR2 FQNNGV. The CDR3 has 14 residues. The CDR3 nucleotides are TGTGCCAGCAGCTGGGCAGGGGTAGTCACTGAAGCTTTCTTT. Protein sequence: CASSWAGVVTEAFF.

This sequence joins TRBV27 and TRBJ2-1; 9 bases agree with TRBD2. The ends lost 11 bases at V and 6 bases at J; junction bases unmatched: 11. In germline, CDR1 is MNHEY, CDR2 SMNVEV (reference sequence). The CDR3 is made up of 14 amino acids. This chain's CDR3 is CAASLAGGTNEQFF. The CDR3 coding sequence is TGTGCCGCCTCCTTGGCGGGGGGGACCAATGAGCAGTTCTTC.

This clonotype was observed at least ten times. CDR3 region: CASSSNRQRTATNEKLFF. CDR3 nucleotides: TGTGCCAGCAGCTCGAATAGGCAGAGGACCGCAACTAATGAAAAACTGTTTTTT. This sequence joins TRBV7-2 and TRBJ1-4; D unclear. The CDR3 is made up of 18 amino acids. The V and J ends lost 4 bases and 0 bases respectively, with 18 bases between them. Germline assignment: CDR1 SGHTA and CDR2 FQGNSA.

The CDR3 sequence: CSARDAWSSNQPQHF. Written as DNA, the CDR3 is TGCAGTGCCAGGGATGCGTGGTCGAGCAATCAGCCCCAGCATTTT. This chain uses TRBV20-1 with TRBJ1-5, with TRBD1 as a possible D gene (5 bases). The germline V and J ends were trimmed by 6 bases and 1 base, with 16 bases remaining between them. This CDR3 has 15 amino acids. The germline CDR1 and CDR2 sequences are DFQATT and SNEGSKA (reference sequence).

This clonotype has only a few counts. The gene calls are TRBV6-1 and TRBJ1-6; possibly TRBD1 for D (6 bases). CDR3 length: 24 residues. Germline lookup yields CDR1 MNHNS and CDR2 SASEGT. V lost 0 bases and J 0 bases, leaving 30 bases between the germline ends. CDR3 amino acids: CASSEAFSTSNRELKVSYNSPLHF. The CDR3 coding sequence is TGTGCCAGCAGTGAAGCGTTTTCTACCTCAAACAGGGAGTTAAAGGTCTCCTATAATTCACCCCTCCACTTT.

Of note for this clonotype: The junction and the germline gene differ at one end; a read error may be behind it. The CDR3 protein is CAGSQDWTSGGETQYF. The CDR3 DNA is TGTGCCGGCAGCCAAGACTGGACTAGCGGGGGAGAGACCCAGTACTTC. The chain carries TRBV14 and TRBJ2-5; the match to TRBD2 covers 13 bases. The germline gives CDR1 SGHDN, CDR2 FVKESK. This CDR3 is 16 amino acids long.

The chain has TRBV13 and TRBJ1-3; D is uncertain. CDR1 is PRHDT and CDR2 is FYEKMQ in the germline V gene (reference sequence). The CDR3 is 16 residues long. The V end lost 2 bases, the J end lost 0 bases, and 11 bases lay between the germline ends. The CDR3 sequence is CASSLLRGDSGNTIYF. DNA for the CDR3: TGTGCCAGCAGCTTACTACGGGGAGACTCTGGAAACACCATATATTTT.

Ten or more counts support this clonotype. V is TRBV12-3 or TRBV12-4 and J is TRBJ1-1; 8 bases map to TRBD1. With 6 bases clipped from V and 5 bases from J, the junction kept 5 bases outside the gene matches. The CDR3 runs to 13 residues. The CDR3 DNA reads as TGTGCCAGCAGCGACAGGGGAGGGACTGAAGCTTTCTTT. It specifies CASSDRGGTEAFF.

This clonotype has more than one count but fewer than ten. The chain is built from TRBV12-3 or TRBV12-4 and TRBJ2-1, with 8 bases fitting TRBD2. The CDR3 has 17 residues. V shed 2 bases and J 2 bases; nucleotides not matched to a gene: 8. The CDR3 here is CASSLRYERGPYNEQFF. CDR3 DNA sequence: TGTGCCAGCAGTTTACGTTACGAGCGGGGGCCCTACAATGAGCAGTTCTTC.

This clonotype was observed a handful of times. The chain has TRBV4-1 and TRBJ1-2; D might be TRBD1 (5 bases). V lost 4 bases to trimming and J lost 4 bases, with 10 bases between them. Germline values: CDR1 MGHRA, CDR2 YSYEKL. CDR3 length: 13 amino acids. The CDR3 region is CASSPDTIYGYTF. DNA for the CDR3: TGCGCCAGCAGCCCGGACACCATCTATGGCTACACCTTC.

This clonotype was picked up a small number of times. The chain is built from TRBV6-6 and TRBJ1-1, with 9 nucleotides matching TRBD1. V shed 9 bases and J 1 base; nucleotides not matched to a gene: 6. The germline V gene encodes CDR1 MNHNY and CDR2 SVGAGI (reference sequence). The CDR3 extends over 14 amino acids. Written as DNA, the CDR3 is TGTGCCAGTCAAGACAGGGGGTGGAACACTGAAGCTTTCTTT. The encoded protein is CASQDRGWNTEAFF.

For the CDR3, the DNA is TGTGCCAGCAGTTACAAAGGGGACACAGGTTGGACTGAAGCTTTCTTT. This codes for CASSYKGDTGWTEAFF. The genes are TRBV6-2 or TRBV6-3 and TRBJ1-1, with a tentative D call TRBD1 (6 bases). The CDR3 covers 16 residues. Germline lookup yields CDR1 MNHEY and CDR2 SVGEGT. V was cut by 2 bases and J by 5 bases, with 18 bases left in between.

V is TRBV6-2 or TRBV6-3 and J is TRBJ2-3; perhaps TRBD1 as D (6 bases). In germline, CDR1 is MNHEY, CDR2 SVGEGT. This CDR3 has 15 amino acids. Trimming pared 5 bases from V and 2 bases from J, leaving 14 bases between. The CDR3 loop is CASSHQGFFTDTQYF. Written as DNA, the CDR3 is TGTGCCAGCAGTCATCAGGGGTTCTTCACAGATACGCAGTATTTT.

The chain joins TRBV4-1 to TRBJ2-7; D not resolved. Trimming left V 0 bases short and J 1 base short, with 10 bases between. The CDR3 totals 15 residues. The germline gives CDR1 MGHRA, CDR2 YSYEKL. CDR3 protein: CASSQEPGSSYEQYV. CDR3 nucleotides: TGCGCCAGCAGCCAAGAGCCCGGCTCTTCCTACGAGCAGTACGTC.

This clonotype showed up just a few times. This chain links TRBV2 with TRBJ2-1; no definite D call. The CDR3 covers 15 residues. Germline V gene lookup returns CDR1 SNHLY and CDR2 FYNNEI. The V gene lost 5 bases and the J gene lost 0 bases, with 11 bases spanning the gap. CDR3 sequence reads: CASSWSASSYNEQFF. The CDR3 DNA reads as TGTGCCAGCAGTTGGTCCGCTAGCTCCTACAATGAGCAGTTCTTC.

The chain joins TRBV2 to TRBJ2-7, with TRBD2 matching over 10 bases. Germline trimming cut 7 bases from V and 5 bases from J; bases unmatched to any gene: 8. The germline V gene has CDR1 SNHLY and CDR2 FYNNEI. The CDR3 consists of 14 residues. The CDR3 spells CASTKSGGANEQYV. CDR3 nucleotide sequence: TGTGCCAGCACAAAAAGCGGGGGGGCGAACGAGCAGTACGTC.